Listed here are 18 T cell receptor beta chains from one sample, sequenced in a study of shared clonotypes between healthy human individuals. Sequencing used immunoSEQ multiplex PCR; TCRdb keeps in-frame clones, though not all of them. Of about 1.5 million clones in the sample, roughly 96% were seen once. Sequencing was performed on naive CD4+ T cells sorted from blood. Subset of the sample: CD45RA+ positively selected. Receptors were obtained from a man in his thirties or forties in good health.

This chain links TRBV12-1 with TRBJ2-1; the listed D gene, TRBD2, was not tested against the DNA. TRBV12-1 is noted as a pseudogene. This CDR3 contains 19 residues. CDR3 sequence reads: CASSFSQGLAGGPDSEQFF. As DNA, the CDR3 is TGTGCCAGCAGCTTCAGCCAGGGACTAGCGGGAGGGCCGGACTCTGAGCAGTTCTTC.

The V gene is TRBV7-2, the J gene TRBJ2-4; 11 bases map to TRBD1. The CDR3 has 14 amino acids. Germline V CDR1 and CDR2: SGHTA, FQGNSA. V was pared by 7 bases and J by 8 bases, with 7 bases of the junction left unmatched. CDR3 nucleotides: TGTGCCAGCACCCCGGGACAGGGGGAGGACATTCAGTACTTC. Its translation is CASTPGQGEDIQYF.

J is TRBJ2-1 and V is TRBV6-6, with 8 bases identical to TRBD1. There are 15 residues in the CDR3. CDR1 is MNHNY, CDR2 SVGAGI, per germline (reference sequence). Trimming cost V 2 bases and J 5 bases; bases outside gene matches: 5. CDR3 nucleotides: TGTGCCAGCAGTTACCCACAGGGGGGACACAATGAGCAGTTCTTC. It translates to CASSYPQGGHNEQFF.

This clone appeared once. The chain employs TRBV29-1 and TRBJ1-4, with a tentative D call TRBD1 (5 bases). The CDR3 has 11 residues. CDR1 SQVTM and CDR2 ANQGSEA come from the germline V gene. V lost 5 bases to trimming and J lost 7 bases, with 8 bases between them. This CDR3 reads CSVTGGEKLFF. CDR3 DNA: TGCAGCGTTACCGGGGGTGAAAAACTGTTTTTT.

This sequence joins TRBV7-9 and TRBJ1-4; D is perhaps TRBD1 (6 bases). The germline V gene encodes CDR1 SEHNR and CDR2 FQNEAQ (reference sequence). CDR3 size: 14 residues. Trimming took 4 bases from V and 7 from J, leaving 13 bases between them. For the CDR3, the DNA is TGTGCCAGCAGCTACAGGGTCGAGCGTGAAAAACTGTTTTTT. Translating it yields CASSYRVEREKLFF.

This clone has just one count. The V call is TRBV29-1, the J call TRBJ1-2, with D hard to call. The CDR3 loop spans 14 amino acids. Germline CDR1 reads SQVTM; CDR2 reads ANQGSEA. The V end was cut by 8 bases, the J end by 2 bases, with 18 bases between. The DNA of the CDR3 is TGCAGCACCCGTCAGGCGCTCCTAAACTATGGCTACACCTTC. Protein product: CSTRQALLNYGYTF.

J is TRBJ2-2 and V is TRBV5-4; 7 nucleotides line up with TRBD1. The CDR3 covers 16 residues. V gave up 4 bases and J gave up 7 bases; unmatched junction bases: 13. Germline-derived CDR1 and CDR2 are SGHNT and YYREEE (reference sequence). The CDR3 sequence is CASSKNRDSSGGELFF. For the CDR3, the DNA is TGTGCCAGCAGCAAAAACCGGGACAGTTCGGGCGGGGAGCTGTTTTTT.

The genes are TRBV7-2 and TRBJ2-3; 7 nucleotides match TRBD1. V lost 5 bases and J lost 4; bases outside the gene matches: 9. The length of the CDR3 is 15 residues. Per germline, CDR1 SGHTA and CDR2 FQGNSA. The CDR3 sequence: CASSQTLQGPDTQYF. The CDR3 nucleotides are TGTGCCAGCAGCCAGACTCTACAGGGGCCAGATACGCAGTATTTT.

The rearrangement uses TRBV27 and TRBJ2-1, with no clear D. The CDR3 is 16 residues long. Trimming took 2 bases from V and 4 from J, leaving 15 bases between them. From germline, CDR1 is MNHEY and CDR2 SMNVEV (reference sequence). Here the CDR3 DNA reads TGTGCCAGCAGTTTAGGAGCAGGCCGGGCTTACAATGAGCAGTTCTTC. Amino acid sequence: CASSLGAGRAYNEQFF.

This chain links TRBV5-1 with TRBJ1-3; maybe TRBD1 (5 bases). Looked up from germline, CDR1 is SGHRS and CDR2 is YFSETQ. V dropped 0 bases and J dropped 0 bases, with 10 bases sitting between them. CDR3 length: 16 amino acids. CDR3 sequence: CASSLGWGFSGNTIYF. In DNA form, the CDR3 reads TGCGCCAGCAGCTTGGGATGGGGGTTCTCTGGAAACACCATATATTTT.

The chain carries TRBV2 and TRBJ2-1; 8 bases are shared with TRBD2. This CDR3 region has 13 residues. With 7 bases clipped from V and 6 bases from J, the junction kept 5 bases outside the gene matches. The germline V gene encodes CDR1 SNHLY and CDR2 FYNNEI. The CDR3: CASNSGSTNEQFF. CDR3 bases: TGTGCCAGCAACAGCGGGAGTACCAATGAGCAGTTCTTC. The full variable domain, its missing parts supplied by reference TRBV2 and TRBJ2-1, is EPEVTQTPSHQVTQMGQEVILRCVPISNHLYFYWYRQILGQKVEFLVSFYNNEISEKSEIFDDQFSVERPDGSNFTLKIRSTKLEDSAMYFCASNSGSTNEQFFGPGTRLTVL.

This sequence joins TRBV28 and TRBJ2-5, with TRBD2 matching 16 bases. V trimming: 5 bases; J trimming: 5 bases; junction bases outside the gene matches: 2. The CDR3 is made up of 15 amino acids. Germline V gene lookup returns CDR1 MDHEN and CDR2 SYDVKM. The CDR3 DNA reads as TGTGCCAGCAGTACGGGACTAGCGGGAGGGGAGACCCAGTACTTC. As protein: CASSTGLAGGETQYF.

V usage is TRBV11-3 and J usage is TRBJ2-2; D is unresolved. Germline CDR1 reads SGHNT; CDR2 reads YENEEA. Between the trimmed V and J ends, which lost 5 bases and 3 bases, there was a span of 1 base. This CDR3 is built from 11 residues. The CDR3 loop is CASSHTGELFF. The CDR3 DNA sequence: TGTGCCAGCAGCCACACCGGGGAGCTGTTTTTT.

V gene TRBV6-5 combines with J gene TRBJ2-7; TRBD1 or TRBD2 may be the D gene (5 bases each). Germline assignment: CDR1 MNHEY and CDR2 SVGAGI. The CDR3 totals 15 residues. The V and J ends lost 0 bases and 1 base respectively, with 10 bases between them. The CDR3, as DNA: TGTGCCAGCAGTTACTCAAGTGGGACGTCCTACGAGCAGTACTTC. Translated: CASSYSSGTSYEQYF.

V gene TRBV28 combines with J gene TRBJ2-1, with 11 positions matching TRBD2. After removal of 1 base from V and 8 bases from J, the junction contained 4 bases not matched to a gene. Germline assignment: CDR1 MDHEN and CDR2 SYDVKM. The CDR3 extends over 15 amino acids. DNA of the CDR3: TGTGCCAGCAGTTTATTTGCACTAGCGGGAGATGAGCAGTTCTTC. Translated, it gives CASSLFALAGDEQFF.

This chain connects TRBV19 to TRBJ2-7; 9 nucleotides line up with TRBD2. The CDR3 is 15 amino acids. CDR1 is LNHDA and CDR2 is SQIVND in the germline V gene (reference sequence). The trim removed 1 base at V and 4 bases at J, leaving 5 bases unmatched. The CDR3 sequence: CASSIGTAGGYEQYF. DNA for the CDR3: TGTGCCAGTAGTATAGGTACTGCGGGAGGGTACGAGCAGTACTTC.

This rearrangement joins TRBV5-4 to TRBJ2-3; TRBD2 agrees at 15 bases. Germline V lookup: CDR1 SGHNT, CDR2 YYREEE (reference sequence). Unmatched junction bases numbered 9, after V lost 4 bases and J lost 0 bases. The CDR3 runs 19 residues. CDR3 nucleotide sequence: TGTGCCAGCAGCATAGGGACTAGCGGGAGGCGATCTAGCACAGATACGCAGTATTTT. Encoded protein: CASSIGTSGRRSSTDTQYF.

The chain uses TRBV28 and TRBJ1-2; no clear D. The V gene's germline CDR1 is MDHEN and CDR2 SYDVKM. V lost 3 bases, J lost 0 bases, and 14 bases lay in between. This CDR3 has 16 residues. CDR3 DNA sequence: TGTGCCAGCAGTTTTAACTCGGACGTTTCTAACTATGGCTACACCTTC. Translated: CASSFNSDVSNYGYTF.